Listed below are T cell receptor beta chains from one sample, sequenced in a study of blood T cell repertoires in COVID-19. This table comes from immunoSEQ multiplex PCR, and its TCRdb copy is limited to in-frame clones, with some not included. There are approximately 85,000 clones in the sample; 80% to 95% occur only once, and 1% lies in the top ten. The sample consisted of peripheral blood. The receptor set was obtained from a woman in her 50s in a cohort sampled during active COVID-19. Each CDR3 is given with its conserved first and last residue. D genes are given only for firm matches. Not all rows give a size; the values are once, few, many and, for expanded clones, a class.

TRBJ2-2 NA TRBD1 TRBV6-4 TGTGCCAGCAGCGACAGGGGTTTCGCCGGGGAGCTGTTTTTT CASSDRGFAGELFF
TRBJ1-1 NA NA TRBV30 TGTGCCGCCGGACGGGGATCCAACACTGAAGCTTTCTTT CAAGRGSNTEAFF
TRBJ1-5 once NA TRBV3-1/TRBV3-2 TGTGCCAGCAGCCAAGGGGGCAGTCAGCCCCAGCATTTT CASSQGGSQPQHF
TRBJ1-2 NA NA TRBV6-5 TGTGCCAGCAGTTACGACACCAACTATGGCTACACCTTC CASSYDTNYGYTF
TRBJ1-6 NA NA TRBV27 TGTGCCAGCAGTTTATCCAAGAGACAGGAGAGCTCCTATAATTCACCCCTCCACTTT CASSLSKRQESSYNSPLHF
TRBJ2-7 NA TRBD2 TRBV18 TGTGCCAGCTCCGTGAGGGAGGGCTCCTACGAGCAGTACTTC CASSVREGSYEQYF
TRBJ1-1 once NA TRBV19 TGTGCCAGTAGTGAGCAGGGTGGCACTGAAGCTTTCTTT CASSEQGGTEAFF
TRBJ2-7 NA NA TRBV12-3/TRBV12-4 TGTGCCAGCAGTTTCGGTAGTTCCTACGAGCAGTACTTC CASSFGSSYEQYF
TRBJ2-3 NA NA TRBV7-9 TGTGCCAGCAGCTTCGGGGCTAGCGCCACAGATACGCAGTATTTT CASSFGASATDTQYF
TRBJ2-1 NA TRBD2 TRBV20-1 TGCAGTGCTAGTGGCCTAGCGGGAGATGAGCAGTTCTTC CSASGLAGDEQFF
TRBJ2-3 NA TRBD2 TRBV28 TGTGCCAGCTTAGCGGGAGGTTGGAGCACAGATACGCAGTATTTT CASLAGGWSTDTQYF
TRBJ1-2 NA NA TRBV11-3 TGTGCCAGCAGCCCTAGTGGACCCCGTGGAGGGACTAAGGGAGGCTACACCTTC CASSPSGPRGGTKGGYTF
TRBJ1-2 few NA TRBV7-3 TGTGCCAGCAGCCCAGTCGAGGGTCAGGGCTACACCTTC CASSPVEGQGYTF
TRBJ1-1 once NA TRBV6-5 TGTGCCAGCAGTTACTCGGGAGGGGGAAGACACACTGAAGCTTTCTTT CASSYSGGGRHTEAFF
TRBJ2-5 few TRBD2 TRBV6-1 TGTGCCAGCAGTGAAGAGGGACTAGGGGGAGAGACCCAGTACTTC CASSEEGLGGETQYF
TRBJ1-1 NA NA TRBV6-5 TGTGCCAGCAGTTACTCTGTGGGAGGCACTGAAGCTTTCTTT CASSYSVGGTEAFF